A selection of T cell receptor beta chains follows, all from one sample in a study of blood T cell repertoires in COVID-19. Clones were sequenced by immunoSEQ multiplex PCR, and TCRdb holds only the in-frame ones, with some missing. The sample contains 85,000 to 100,000 clones, about 88% of which appear only once. Sequencing input: peripheral blood. The receptor set was obtained from a man in his sixties with acute or convalescent COVID-19. Both conserved end residues are part of each CDR3. D genes are given only for firm matches. Expanded clones are given a class, and other clones once, few, many or no size at all.

d_call clone_size j_call v_call cdr3_aa
- - TRBJ2-7 TRBV5-1 CASSLFTANYEQYF
- - TRBJ1-1 TRBV2 CASSKGFNTEAFF
- once TRBJ1-3 TRBV9 CASSGGRRTGNTIYF
TRBD1 - TRBJ1-2 TRBV2 CASRQGALDYGYTF
- - TRBJ2-7 TRBV13 CASSLGRGAYEQYF
- - TRBJ2-2 TRBV23-1 CASSGGGRADGELFF
- - TRBJ1-1 TRBV5-6 CASSRQGIMNTEAFF
TRBD1 once TRBJ1-4 TRBV4-2 CASSTRQGGEKLFF
- - TRBJ1-1 TRBV5-5 CASSSRTRPNTEAFF
TRBD1 - TRBJ1-2 TRBV6-2/TRBV6-3 CASSWPGQVLYGYTF
TRBD2 few TRBJ2-2 TRBV11-2 CASSFQRGGGELFF
- - TRBJ1-2 TRBV5-1 CASSTGQRSYGYTF
TRBD2 once TRBJ2-2 TRBV7-9 CASSPHRGDTGELFF
- - TRBJ1-1 TRBV6-4 CASSETRGTEAFF
TRBD1 few TRBJ2-7 TRBV18 CASSAGQGAFYEQYF
TRBD1 - TRBJ2-2 TRBV18 CASSPPTGTGKGELFF
TRBD2 - TRBJ2-7 TRBV11-2 CASRLSSGGIYEQYF
- - TRBJ2-7 TRBV10-1 CASSESGPPGEQYF
TRBD1 few TRBJ1-1 TRBV27 CASSRLHSDRGMAEAFF
- - TRBJ2-7 TRBV20-1 CSASEGGGSRYEQYF
- - TRBJ2-5 TRBV3-1/TRBV3-2 CASSQNLVGQETQYF
- few TRBJ2-2 TRBV4-1 CASSQQTGGTGELFF
- - TRBJ2-7 TRBV19 CATLTGHSIYEQYF
- - TRBJ1-4 TRBV29-1 CSVRQALNEKLFF
- - TRBJ2-5 TRBV7-2 CASSLPGPQETQYF
- - TRBJ2-7 TRBV28 CASSLSRQSYEQYF
- - TRBJ2-5 TRBV9 CASSGRALPGRVETQYF
- - TRBJ2-1 TRBV30 CAWRGYGGYNEQFF
TRBD1 - TRBJ1-5 TRBV19 CASSIAGQGFNQPQHF
TRBD1 - TRBJ2-1 TRBV11-2 CASSSTGTGTDEQFF